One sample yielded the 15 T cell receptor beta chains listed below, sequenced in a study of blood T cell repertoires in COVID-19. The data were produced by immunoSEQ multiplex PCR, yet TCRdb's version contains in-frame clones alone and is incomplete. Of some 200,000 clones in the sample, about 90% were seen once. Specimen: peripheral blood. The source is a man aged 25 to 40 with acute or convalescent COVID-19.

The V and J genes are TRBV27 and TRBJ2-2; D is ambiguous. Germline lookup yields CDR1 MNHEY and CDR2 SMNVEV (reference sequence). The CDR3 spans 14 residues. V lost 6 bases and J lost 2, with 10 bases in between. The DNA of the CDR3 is TGTGCCAGCAGGGATGGGCGAAACACCGGGGAGCTGTTTTTT. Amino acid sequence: CASRDGRNTGELFF.

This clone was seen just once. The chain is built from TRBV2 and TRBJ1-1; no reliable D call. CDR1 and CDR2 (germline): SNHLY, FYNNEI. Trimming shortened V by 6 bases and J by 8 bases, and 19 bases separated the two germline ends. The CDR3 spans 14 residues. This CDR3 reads CASRKRGAEGEAFF. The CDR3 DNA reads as TGTGCCAGCAGGAAGAGAGGCGCAGAGGGAGAAGCTTTCTTT.

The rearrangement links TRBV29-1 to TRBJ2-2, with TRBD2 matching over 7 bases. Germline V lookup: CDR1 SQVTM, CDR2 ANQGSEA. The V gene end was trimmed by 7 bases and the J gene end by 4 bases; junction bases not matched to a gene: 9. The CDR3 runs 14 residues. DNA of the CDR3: TGCAGCGGATCTCGGGGGGTGGGCACCGGGGAGCTGTTTTTT. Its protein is CSGSRGVGTGELFF.

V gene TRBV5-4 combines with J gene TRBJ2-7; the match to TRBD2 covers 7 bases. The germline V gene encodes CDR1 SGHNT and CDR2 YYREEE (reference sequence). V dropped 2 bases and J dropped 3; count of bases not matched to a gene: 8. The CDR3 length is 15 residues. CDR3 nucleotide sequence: TGTGCCAGCAGCTTAAGGCTAGCGGAGCTCTACGAGCAGTACTTC. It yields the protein CASSLRLAELYEQYF.

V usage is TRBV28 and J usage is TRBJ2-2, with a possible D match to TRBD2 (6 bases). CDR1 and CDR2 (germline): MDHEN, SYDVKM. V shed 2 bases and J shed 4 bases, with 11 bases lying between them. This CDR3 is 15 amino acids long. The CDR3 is CASSLTLGGTGELFF. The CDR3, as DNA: TGTGCCAGCAGTTTAACGTTGGGGGGCACCGGGGAGCTGTTTTTT.

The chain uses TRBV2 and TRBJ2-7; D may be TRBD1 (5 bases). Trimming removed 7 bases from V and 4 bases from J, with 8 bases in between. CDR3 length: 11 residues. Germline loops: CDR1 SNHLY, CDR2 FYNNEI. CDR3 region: CASNQGYEQYF. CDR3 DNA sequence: TGTGCCAGCAATCAGGGATACGAGCAGTACTTC.

CDR3 loop: CASSREVTSKGKFF. Written as DNA, the CDR3 is TGTGCCAGCAGCCGGGAGGTTACTAGCAAAGGGAAGTTCTTC. The chain combines TRBV3-1 (or the pseudogene TRBV3-2) with TRBJ2-1, with TRBD2 as a possible D gene (6 bases). Germline V gene lookup returns CDR1 LGHDT and CDR2 YNNKEL (reference sequence). Trimming took 4 bases from V and 14 from J, leaving 21 bases between them. The CDR3 totals 14 residues.

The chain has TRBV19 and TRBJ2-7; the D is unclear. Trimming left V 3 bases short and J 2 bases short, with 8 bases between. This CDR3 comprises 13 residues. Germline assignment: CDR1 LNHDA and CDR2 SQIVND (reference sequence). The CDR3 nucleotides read TGTGCCAGTAGTATTCCAGGTCCCTACGAGCAGTACTTC. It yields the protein CASSIPGPYEQYF. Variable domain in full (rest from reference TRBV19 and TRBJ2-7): DGGITQSPKYLFRKEGQNVTLSCEQNLNHDAMYWYRQDPGQGLRLIYYSQIVNDFQKGDIAEGYSVSREKKESFPLTVTSAQKNPTAFYLCASSIPGPYEQYFGPGTRLTVT.

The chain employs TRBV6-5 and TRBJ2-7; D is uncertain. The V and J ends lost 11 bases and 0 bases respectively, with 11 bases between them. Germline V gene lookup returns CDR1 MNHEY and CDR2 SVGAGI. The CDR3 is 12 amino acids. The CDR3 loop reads CASSPPSYEQYF. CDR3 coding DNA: TGTGCCTCAAGCCCTCCCTCCTACGAGCAGTACTTC.

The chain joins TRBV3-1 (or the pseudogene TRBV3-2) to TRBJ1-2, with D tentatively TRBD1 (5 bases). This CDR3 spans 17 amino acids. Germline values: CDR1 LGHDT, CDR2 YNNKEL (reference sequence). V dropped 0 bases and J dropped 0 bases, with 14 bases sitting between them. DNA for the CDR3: TGTGCCAGCAGCCAAGAAAGGTGGGGCTCGCCTAACTATGGCTACACCTTC. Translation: CASSQERWGSPNYGYTF.

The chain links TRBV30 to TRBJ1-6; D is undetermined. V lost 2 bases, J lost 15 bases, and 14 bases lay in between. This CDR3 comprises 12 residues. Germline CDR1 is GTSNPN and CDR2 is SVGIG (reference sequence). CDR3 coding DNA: TGTGCCTGGAGTCCTCCAAGAAGAGACCTCCACTTT. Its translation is CAWSPPRRDLHF. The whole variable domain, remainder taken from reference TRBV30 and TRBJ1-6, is SQTIHQWPATLVQPVGSPLSLECTVEGTSNPNLYWYRQAAGRGLQLLFYSVGIGQISSEVPQNLSASRPQDRQFILSSKKLLLSDSGFYLCAWSPPRRDLHFGNGTRLTVT.

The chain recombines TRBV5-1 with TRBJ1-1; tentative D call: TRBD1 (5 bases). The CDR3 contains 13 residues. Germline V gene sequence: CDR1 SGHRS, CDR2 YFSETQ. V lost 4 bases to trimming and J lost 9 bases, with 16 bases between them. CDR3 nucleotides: TGCGCCAGCAGCCGACCGGGACTCCCTAAAGCTTTCTTT. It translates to CASSRPGLPKAFF.

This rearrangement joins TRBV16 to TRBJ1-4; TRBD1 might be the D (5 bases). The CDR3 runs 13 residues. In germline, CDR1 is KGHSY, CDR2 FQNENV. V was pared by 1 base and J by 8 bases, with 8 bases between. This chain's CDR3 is CASSQWGGEKLFF. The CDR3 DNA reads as TGTGCCAGCAGCCAATGGGGCGGCGAAAAACTGTTTTTT.

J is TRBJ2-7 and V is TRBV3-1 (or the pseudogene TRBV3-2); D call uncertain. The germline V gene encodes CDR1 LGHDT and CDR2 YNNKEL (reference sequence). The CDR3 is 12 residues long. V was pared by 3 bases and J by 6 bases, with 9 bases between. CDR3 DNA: TGTGCCAGCAGCCAGAGGAAGTCCGAGCAGTACTTC. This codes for CASSQRKSEQYF.

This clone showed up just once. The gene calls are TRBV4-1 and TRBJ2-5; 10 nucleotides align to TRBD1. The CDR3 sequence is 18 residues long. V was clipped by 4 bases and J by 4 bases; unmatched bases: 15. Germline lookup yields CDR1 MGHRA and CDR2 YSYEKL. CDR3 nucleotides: TGCGCCAGCAGCCTCACCGGGACAGGGGAAACGGGCGGAGAGACCCAGTACTTC. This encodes CASSLTGTGETGGETQYF.